Presented here are 5 T cell receptor beta chains from one specimen sequenced in a study of blood T cell repertoires in COVID-19. Profiling relied on immunoSEQ multiplex PCR, and the TCRdb table lists in-frame clones only, not all of them. The repertoire holds fewer than 200,000 clones, 84% seen once, with roughly 7.5% in the top ten. Sequenced input: peripheral blood. These receptors were obtained from a man aged 40-49 years who had recovered from COVID-19.

This clone turned up a few times. The chain joins TRBV7-2 to TRBJ2-7; 8 nucleotides line up with TRBD2. CDR3 length: 15 residues. With V trimmed by 5 bases and J by 5 bases, 11 bases remained unmatched. Germline CDR1 and CDR2: SGHTA and FQGNSA. Here the CDR3 reads CASSGSLKREHEQYF. The CDR3, as DNA: TGTGCCAGCAGCGGATCCTTAAAGCGGGAGCACGAGCAGTACTTC.

The CDR3 coding sequence is TGTGCCAGCCACCGGACAGCCGGGGAGCTGTTTTTT. It encodes CASHRTAGELFF. The J gene is TRBJ2-2, the V gene TRBV6-5; D perhaps matches TRBD1 (6 bases). This CDR3 has 12 residues. Germline CDR1 and CDR2: MNHEY and SVGAGI. V lost 8 bases and J lost 6, with 10 bases in between.

This clone was observed a single time. The CDR3 sequence: CASSLGGQGSGNTIYF. The CDR3, as DNA: TGTGCCAGCAGCTTGGGGGGACAGGGCTCTGGAAACACCATATATTTT. This rearrangement joins TRBV5-4 to TRBJ1-3, with 9 bases lining up with TRBD1. CDR1 SGHNT and CDR2 YYREEE come from the germline V gene (reference sequence). The CDR3 sequence is 16 residues long. V was pared by 0 bases and J by 0 bases, with 1 base of the junction left unmatched.

The rearrangement links TRBV13 to TRBJ2-7, with D possibly TRBD2 on 5 matching bases. CDR1 PRHDT and CDR2 FYEKMQ come from the germline V gene (reference sequence). This CDR3 is 15 amino acids long. V was cut by 5 bases and J by 6 bases, with 20 bases left in between. CDR3 coding DNA: TGTGCCAGCAGCCCAACCCCTTTGAGGGCAGGCGAGCAGTACTTC. This sequence encodes CASSPTPLRAGEQYF.

This clone was found once. The rearrangement links TRBV6-5 to TRBJ1-5, with D unresolved. The CDR3 covers 13 residues. Trimming pared 5 bases from V and 5 bases from J, leaving 10 bases between. Germline V lookup: CDR1 MNHEY, CDR2 SVGAGI. The CDR3 loop reads CASSLGMHQPQHF. The CDR3 bases are TGTGCCAGCAGTCTCGGGATGCATCAGCCCCAGCATTTT.